The clone carrying this TCR beta chain was detected only once. Its antigen is currently unknown. This record belongs to a study of cytomegalovirus exposure and HLA in healthy donors. Trimming pared 2 bases from V and 2 bases from J, leaving 13 bases between. This CDR3 spans 16 amino acids. CDR1 is MNHEY and CDR2 is SVGAGI in the germline V gene. Study-wide results and caveats: Later analysis placed DRB1 highest and HLA-C lowest in TCR association rates, which differed by HLA locus.

PCR involved 60 Vbeta and 13 Jbeta primers. Some clones are missing from TCRdb's copy, which holds only in-frame ones; the method was immunoSEQ multiplex PCR. The table includes 90,000 to 140,000 clones, 83% detected once. The V and J genes are TRBV6-5 and TRBJ2-1; D is perhaps TRBD2 (5 bases). The sequencing input was PBMCs. This sequence was found in a man between 18 and 29 years old in good health and CMV-seronegative. The CDR3 here is CASSYRRTETYNEQFF. DNA for the CDR3: TGTGCCAGCAGTTACCGACGGACTGAGACCTACAATGAGCAGTTCTTC.